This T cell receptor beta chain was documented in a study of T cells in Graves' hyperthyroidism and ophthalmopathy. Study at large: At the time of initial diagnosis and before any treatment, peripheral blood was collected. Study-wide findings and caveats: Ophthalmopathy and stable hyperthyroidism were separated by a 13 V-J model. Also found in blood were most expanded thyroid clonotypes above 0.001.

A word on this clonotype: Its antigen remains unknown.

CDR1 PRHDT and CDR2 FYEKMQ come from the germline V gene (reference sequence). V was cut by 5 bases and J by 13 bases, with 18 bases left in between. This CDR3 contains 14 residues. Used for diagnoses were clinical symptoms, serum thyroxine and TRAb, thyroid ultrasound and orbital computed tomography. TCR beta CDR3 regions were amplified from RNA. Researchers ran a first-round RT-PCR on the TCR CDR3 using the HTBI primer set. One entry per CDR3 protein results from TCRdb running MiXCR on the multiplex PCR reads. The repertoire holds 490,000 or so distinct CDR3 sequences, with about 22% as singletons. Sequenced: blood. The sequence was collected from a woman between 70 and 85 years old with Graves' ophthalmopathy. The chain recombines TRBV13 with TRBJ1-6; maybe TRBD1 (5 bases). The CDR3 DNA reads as TGTGCCAGCAGCGCCCGGGGGGGACTGAGGCCCCTCCACTTT. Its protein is CASSARGGLRPLHF.